What follows is one TCR beta chain and its context. It has no known antigen specificity. No much larger clone is present one base from it, and per-base qualities are unavailable. A distance of 8 bases separates the germline ends of V and J, which lose 5 bases and 3 bases respectively. Inclusive of the bounding cysteine and phenylalanine, the CDR3 is 12 residues long. Only CDR3 DNA is held: 36 bases, read in frame from base 1. CDR1 and CDR2, looked up from the germline V gene (reference sequence), are SEHNR and FQNEAQ. These data originate in a study of shared clonotypes between healthy human individuals (TCRdb year 2020). About the full investigation: The cohort included a few men and a couple of women between 18 and 49 years of age. Blood TCR repertoires of 5 or 6 healthy adults were deeply sequenced to estimate repertoire size and the extent of clonotype sharing between individuals. Libraries were prepared and TCR repertoires were sequenced by different laboratories using diverse techniques, in order to increase sequencing depth and limit assay-specific biases. Each donor's leukapheresis produced roughly between roughly 0.85 and 10 billion PBMCs. For each donor, three plates each were used for CD4 naive and CD4 memory, two plates were used for CD8 naive, and one plate was used for CD8 memory. General findings and caveats noted by the study authors: Naive subsets generally had larger estimated clonotype richness than memory subsets did. Sampling was limited to blood, and TCR repertoires in tissue likely differ from TCR repertoires in blood. Based on pairwise subsampling, the degree of clonotype sharing among donors was expected to be affected by sequencing depth. The small number of donors limited the genetic and exposure-history diversity represented. When several donors were compared, the shared fraction of clonotypes was roughly 5% for naive CD4, more than 3% for naive CD8, more than 2% for memory CD4, and 0.35% to 0.4% for memory CD8. Compared with non-shared clonotypes, clonotypes shared by all four sorted-subset donors had higher generation probabilities. Incomplete sequencing was indicated by rarefaction of sorted-subset datasets, despite the large sequencing depth.

Using the deep immunoSEQ assay, TCR CDR3 regions were amplified from genomic DNA by multiplex PCR. Extracted genomic DNA from each cell subset was spread evenly across all wells of several immunoSEQ 96-well plates, with each plate serving as a replicate. For sorted subsets, roughly 200 ng of genomic DNA, equivalent to around 31,000 T cell genomes, went into each replicate PCR. Purified libraries were quantified with a Qubit 3.0 fluorometer, sized on a Bioanalyzer 2100, and re-quantified with the KAPA Library Quantification kit. A separate single-read 150-cycle Illumina NextSeq 550 flow cell was used to sequence each immunoSEQ 96-well plate. Per the authors' processing: Because the immunoSEQ output held only junctional sequences and lacked quality scores, the filtering could not match the filtering applied to full-length reads. To assign V/J genes and CDR3, sequences were annotated against IMGT germline references using PyIR, a Python wrapper for IgBLAST v1.9. Any read was removed if the V/J assignment was weak (E-value above 1e-6), the CDR3 was missing, or the read contained stop codons, out-of-frame junctions, or ambiguous translated residues. V3J clonotypes were defined as sequences sharing an identical inferred V gene, J gene, and CDR3 amino acid sequence. To compute the percentage overlap between repertoires, the number of shared unique clonotypes was divided by the size of the smaller repertoire. Richness of each repertoire was evaluated using RTK rarefaction, the Chao1 estimator, and Recon v2.1 estimates of unobserved clonotypes. For all TCRbeta clonotypes obtained by the gDNA method from a few donors, generation probabilities were computed with OLGA. Sourced from immuneACCESS, this table was stored by TCRdb with only in-frame sequences that have V and J called. A share of the clones is absent; for the studies checked, an unresolved V gene accounts for under half, and the remainder has no known explanation. Clone size and the V and J calls come from that table; the DNA yielded D and trimming. A total of 1 million to 1.3 million clones appear in this sample, about 84% of them only once. The ten largest clones add up to 0.55% to 0.7% of the sample.

Healthy HIV-negative adults with no recently reported acute infections or vaccinations were included as donors. Every donor was a Caucasian adult residing in Nashville, Tennessee, USA. CD4+ T cells were enriched by magnetic negative selection, after which naive cells were positively selected on CD45RA and the negative fraction was taken as the memory subset. After blood collection by leukapheresis, PBMCs were isolated using Ficoll-Histopaque density gradient centrifugation and then cryopreserved in the vapor phase of liquid nitrogen. Purity and quantity of every magnetically sorted T cell population were checked by analytical flow cytometry. Genomic DNA was isolated from each sorted fraction and quantified by UV absorbance on a Nanodrop 2000c.

The chain couples TRBV7-9 to TRBJ2-7; TRBD1 might be the D gene, on 6 matching bases. This sequence originates from a young man in good health. Some clones in this sample may be carry-over from other donors' samples. The sample comprised memory CD4+ T cells from PBMCs. Taken with the paper, the label for cell subset or site translates to: CD45RA-negative fraction. The DNA reads as follows: TGTGCCAGCAGCCGGACAGTCTACGAGCAGTACTTC. This translates into CASSRTVYEQYF.